The rows below give T cell receptor beta chains drawn from one sample of a study of sequential checkpoint blockade in melanoma. Measured with immunoSEQ multiplex PCR; TCRdb has only the in-frame clones, and not every one. The sample has around 20,000 clones, almost 85% seen once. Sequenced here: CD8+ T cells sorted from blood (inferred from file names), sampled from a patient given nivolumab and ipilimumab in sequence. Every receptor here comes from a human donor with melanoma. CDR3s include the opening cysteine and the closing phenylalanine or tryptophan. A D gene is named only where the DNA matches it firmly. Size is stated for part of the rows, as once, few or many counts, or as a class when the clone is expanded.

D gene	V gene	J gene	clone size	CDR3 protein	CDR3 DNA
TRBD2	TRBV7-8	TRBJ2-3	-	CASSLRLLAGGQSDTQYF	TGTGCCAGCAGCTTACGTCTACTAGCGGGAGGACAGTCCGATACGCAGTATTTT
-	TRBV6-6	TRBJ1-1	-	CASSYSPGESEAFF	TGTGCCAGCAGTTACTCGCCAGGGGAAAGTGAAGCTTTCTTT
TRBD1	TRBV27	TRBJ2-1	-	CANPTGGVGASWYNEQFF	TGTGCCAACCCGACAGGGGGTGTCGGCGCTAGCTGGTACAATGAGCAGTTCTTC
-	TRBV27	TRBJ1-4	few	CASSLFSPGEKLFF	TGTGCCAGCAGTTTATTCTCCCCGGGTGAAAAACTGTTTTTT
TRBD2	TRBV28	TRBJ2-1	few	CASTGTSGRATYNEQFF	TGTGCCAGCACCGGGACTAGCGGGAGGGCCACCTACAATGAGCAGTTCTTC
-	TRBV7-9	TRBJ1-4	-	CASSLLSGEKLFF	TGTGCCAGCAGCTTACTATCGGGAGAAAAACTGTTTTTT
-	TRBV2	TRBJ2-7	-	CASSVQRDTYEQYF	TGTGCCAGCAGTGTACAACGGGATACCTACGAGCAGTACTTC
TRBD2	TRBV29-1	TRBJ2-7	-	CSVERLAGGEQYF	TGCAGCGTTGAACGTCTAGCGGGAGGCGAGCAGTACTTC
TRBD2	TRBV9	TRBJ2-7	-	CASSGGLAGAGEQYF	TGTGCCAGCAGCGGGGGACTAGCGGGAGCGGGCGAGCAGTACTTC
TRBD1	TRBV6-1	TRBJ1-3	-	CASSVRGQGASSGNTIYF	TGTGCCAGCAGTGTCAGAGGACAGGGGGCTTCGTCTGGAAACACCATATATTTT
-	TRBV18	TRBJ1-1	-	CASSQRINTEAFF	TGTGCCAGCTCACAGAGAATAAACACTGAAGCTTTCTTT
-	TRBV6-1	TRBJ2-4	-	CASSEGSGLAKNIQYF	TGTGCCAGCAGTGAGGGTTCAGGGCTAGCCAAAAACATTCAGTACTTC
-	TRBV30	TRBJ2-5	-	CAWTPPGAAETQYF	TGTGCCTGGACCCCACCGGGTGCGGCCGAGACCCAGTACTTC
TRBD2	TRBV19	TRBJ2-1	-	CASSSPYSGTSGRKSYNEQFF	TGTGCCAGTAGTAGCCCCTACTCCGGGACTAGCGGGAGGAAATCCTACAATGAGCAGTTCTTC
TRBD1	TRBV6-5	TRBJ1-5	-	CASSSKTGSNQPQHF	TGTGCCAGCAGTTCTAAGACAGGGAGCAATCAGCCCCAGCATTTT
TRBD2	TRBV5-8	TRBJ2-1	-	CASSSGTSGPYNEQFF	TGTGCCAGCAGCTCAGGGACTAGCGGGCCCTACAATGAGCAGTTCTTC
-	TRBV6-5	TRBJ2-7	few	CASSRYAAYEQYF	TGTGCCAGCAGTAGATACGCGGCCTACGAGCAGTACTTC
TRBD2	TRBV7-3	TRBJ2-2	-	CATKGTRITGELFF	TGTGCCACCAAAGGGACTAGAATCACCGGGGAGCTGTTTTTT
-	TRBV19	TRBJ1-1	-	CASSPRGITRTLGTEAFF	TGTGCCAGTAGTCCTCGGGGTATAACACGGACCTTGGGGACTGAAGCTTTCTTT
TRBD1	TRBV28	TRBJ1-2	-	CASSSGTGGYGYTF	TGTGCCAGCAGTTCCGGGACAGGGGGGTATGGCTACACCTTC
TRBD1	TRBV2	TRBJ1-5	-	CASSVEGGPNQPQHF	TGTGCCAGCAGTGTTGAAGGGGGCCCGAATCAGCCCCAGCATTTT
-	TRBV5-1	TRBJ2-2	-	CASSLVGGKTGELFF	TGCGCCAGCAGCTTGGTTGGGGGGAAGACCGGGGAGCTGTTTTTT
-	TRBV5-1	TRBJ2-1	-	CASSSIRTDYNEQFF	TGCGCCAGCAGCTCGATCCGGACAGACTACAATGAGCAGTTCTTC
-	TRBV4-1	TRBJ1-4	-	CASSQEGPGVGEKLFF	TGCGCCAGCAGCCAAGAAGGTCCAGGGGTGGGTGAAAAACTGTTTTTT
-	TRBV2	TRBJ2-6	-	CASSSTGHSGANVLTF	TGTGCCAGCAGCTCCACAGGTCACTCTGGGGCCAACGTCCTGACTTTC
-	TRBV19	TRBJ2-2	-	CASSIGVVHTGELFF	TGTGCCAGTAGTATCGGGGTAGTTCACACCGGGGAGCTGTTTTTT
TRBD1	TRBV7-9	TRBJ2-7	-	CASSPGQTSYEQYF	TGTGCCAGCAGCCCGGGACAGACCTCCTACGAGCAGTACTTC
TRBD1	TRBV28	TRBJ1-2	-	CASSFRDRGLNGYTF	TGTGCCAGCAGTTTTCGAGACAGGGGACTTAACGGCTACACCTTC
-	TRBV18	TRBJ1-3	-	CASSPGTGSGNTTYF	TGTGCCAGCTCCCCCGGGACTGGCTCTGGAAACACCACATATTTT
-	TRBV4-2	TRBJ2-3	-	CASSQVRQGGTDTQYF	TGTGCCAGCAGCCAAGTTCGGCAGGGTGGCACAGATACGCAGTATTTT
-	TRBV19	TRBJ1-5	-	CASSTAGSNQPQHF	TGTGCCAGTAGTACGGCCGGGAGCAATCAGCCCCAGCATTTT
-	TRBV11-3	TRBJ2-3	-	CASSLVRGGSTDTQYF	TGTGCCAGCAGCTTAGTGCGGGGCGGTAGCACAGATACGCAGTATTTT
TRBD2	TRBV5-1	TRBJ2-1	once	CASSFGAGGPVNEQFF	TGCGCCAGCAGCTTTGGGGCGGGAGGGCCCGTCAATGAGCAGTTCTTC
-	TRBV7-6	TRBJ2-1	-	CASSASSASTAYNEQFF	TGTGCCAGCAGCGCTTCTAGCGCGTCGACGGCCTACAATGAGCAGTTCTTC